This T cell receptor (beta chain) was sequenced for a study of blood T cell repertoires in COVID-19. Background on the study: From the United States, Italy and Spain came samples of acute and convalescent COVID-19. In each case, the material was cDNA or gDNA derived from T cells, B-cell-depleted T cells, or PBMCs.

Authors' analysis steps: Amplifying reference gene primers gave estimates of nucleated cell counts. Some clones are missing from TCRdb's copy, which holds only in-frame ones; the method was immunoSEQ multiplex PCR. V, J and clone size derive from that table, while D and trimming were established from the DNA sequence. The sample consists of about 97,000 clones, roughly 89% of them appearing once. The sequence came from a human donor in a cohort sampled during active COVID-19. The sequenced sample was peripheral blood.

CDR3: CASSHYPRRGSAGNTIYF. The CDR3 bases are TGTGCCAGCAGCCACTATCCAAGGAGGGGTTCGGCTGGAAACACCATATATTTT. The chain carries TRBV3-1 (or the pseudogene TRBV3-2) and TRBJ1-3; possibly TRBD1 for D (5 bases). This CDR3 is built from 18 residues. The V and J ends lost 3 bases and 2 bases respectively, with 20 bases between them. Germline CDR1 LGHDT, CDR2 YNNKEL (reference sequence).